One T cell receptor beta chain is described in this entry. This specimen comes from a study of blood T cell repertoires in COVID-19. Across the whole study: Some COVID-19 samples were acute and others convalescent; all came from the United States, Italy and Spain.

The germline gives CDR1 GTSNPN, CDR2 SVGIG (reference sequence). With V trimmed by 1 base and J by 2 bases, 2 bases remained unmatched. The CDR3 consists of 14 residues. Method: immunoSEQ multiplex PCR; TCRdb's copy keeps in-frame clones and lacks some. The sample contains 53,000 or so clones, roughly 90% of which appear only once. The TCR was taken from an older man with acute or convalescent COVID-19. The sequenced sample was peripheral blood. J is TRBJ2-1 and V is TRBV30; 7 positions match TRBD2. The CDR3, as DNA: TGTGCCTGGAGTGGCCTAGCGGCCTACAATGAGCAGTTCTTC. Translated: CAWSGLAAYNEQFF.